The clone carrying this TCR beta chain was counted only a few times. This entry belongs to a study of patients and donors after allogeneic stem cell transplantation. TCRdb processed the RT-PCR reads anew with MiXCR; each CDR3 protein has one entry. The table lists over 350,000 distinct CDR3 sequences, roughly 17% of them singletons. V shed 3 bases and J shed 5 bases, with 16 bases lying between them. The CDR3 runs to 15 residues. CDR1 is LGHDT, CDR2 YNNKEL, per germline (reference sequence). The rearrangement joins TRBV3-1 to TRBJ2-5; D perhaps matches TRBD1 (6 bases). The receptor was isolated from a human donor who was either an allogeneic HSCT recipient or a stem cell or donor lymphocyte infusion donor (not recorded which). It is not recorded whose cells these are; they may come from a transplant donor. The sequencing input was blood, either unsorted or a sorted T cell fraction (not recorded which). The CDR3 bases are TGTGCCAGCAGCCATGACAGGACCCGCGGGGAGACCCAGTACTTC. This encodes CASSHDRTRGETQYF.